This T cell receptor beta chain was documented in a study of blood T cell repertoires in COVID-19 (TCRdb year 2020). General notes on the study: Samples from collaborators originated in the United States, Italy and Spain and spanned both the acute and convalescent phases of COVID-19. The prospective study material was composed of cDNA or gDNA derived from T cells, B-cell-depleted T cells, or PBMCs. The dataset comprised deeply sampled blood TCRbeta repertoires from subjects exposed to, actively infected with, or recovered from COVID-19. The repertoires were released in a freely available public database meant as a resource for research on the immune response to SARS-CoV-2. Samples were obtained from the ongoing ImmuneRACE study (first 160 participants) and from 1,000 to 1,500 subjects provided by 6 global collaborators. Nearly every sample came with metadata listing a de-identified subject ID, COVID-19 status, age in years and sex. Where HLA class I and class II types were available, the types were taken from metadata supplied by the sample provider, not from assay-based typing. Study-wide conclusions, independent of this receptor: How much clinical and demographic metadata was included differed by source and by participant, and the metadata was provided uncurated.

As concerns this clone: The clone's antigen remains unknown. Base qualities were left out, and no much larger clone turns up one base away.

At the junction V is shortened by 4 bases and J by 6 bases; bases outside the gene matches: 13. Including the terminal cysteine and phenylalanine, the CDR3 comprises 18 residues. The read is trimmed to its CDR3 DNA, 54 bases read in frame from base 1. In the germline V gene, CDR1 corresponds to MGHDK and CDR2 to SYGVNS. Each collaborating institution followed its own protocols to collect whole blood in K2EDTA tubes. For TCRbeta analysis, collaborators shipped samples as frozen whole blood, isolated PBMCs, or DNA extracted from either of those sample types. TCRbeta CDR3 regions were amplified from genomic DNA using the immunoSEQ Assay, a bias-controlled multiplex PCR. Regarding the original processing steps: The number of nucleated cells in each sample was estimated from the amplification of reference gene primers within the assay. To quantify the absolute abundance of each unique TCRbeta CDR3 rearrangement, sequence reads were collapsed and filtered. For each sample, productive Simpson clonality was calculated as the square root of Simpson's diversity index over productive rearrangements. Sourced from immuneACCESS, this table was stored by TCRdb with only in-frame sequences that have V and J called. A share of the clones is absent; for the studies checked, an unresolved V gene accounts for under half, and the remainder has no known explanation. D and trimming were read from the DNA, whereas the V and J calls and clone size are those reported in that table. The sample table records 14,000 or so clones; 83% of these occur just once. The ten largest clones add up to 15% to 20% of the sample.

This receptor was taken from a middle-aged man with active or convalescent COVID-19. The chain was built from TRBV25-1 and TRBJ2-2, with TRBD1 identical over 11 junction bases. Material for sequencing was peripheral blood. The CDR3 protein is CASSASGQGAIWSGELFF. The DNA reads as follows: TGTGCCAGCAGTGCCTCCGGACAGGGGGCGATATGGTCCGGGGAGCTGTTTTTT.